This is a list of T cell receptor beta chains from one sample in a study of OX40 agonist ivuxolimab in advanced cancers. Sequencing was performed with immunoSEQ multiplex PCR; in TCRdb, only in-frame clones are kept and a portion is missing. The sample yields about 48,000 clones, 83% seen once. Sample: CD4+ or CD8+ T cells sorted from blood, taken in a trial of the OX40 agonist ivuxolimab. All receptors come from an adult with an advanced solid tumor such as melanoma, head and neck, liver or kidney cancer. The CDR3 runs from the conserved cysteine through the conserved F or W. Fields, in order: V gene, CDR3 protein.

TRBV18,CASSPSAKNTEAFF
TRBV19,CASSIMGGAGNEQFF
TRBV6-1,CASSELGQNTEAFF
TRBV15,CATSRVGAIQETQYF
TRBV5-8,CASSLGQGSYTF
TRBV18,CASSPYGTSQETQYF
TRBV4-1,CASSQEQGYGYTF
TRBV5-5,CASSLGSSGNTIYF
TRBV19,CASSRWGAPTDTQYF
TRBV5-4,CASSLRQDGEGYTF
TRBV4-1,CASSQDSTGEYYEQYF
TRBV5-1,CASSLAAGTSGGGLETQYF
TRBV2,CASTLTSGGLSNEQFF
TRBV7-3,CASSSLPGSGNTIYF
TRBV11-3,CASSYLAGVGGGELFF
TRBV6-5,CASSYSGGVQPQHF
TRBV7-8,CASSSGYTEAFF
TRBV18,CASSPTDMNTGELFF
TRBV6-5,CASRFSGRNEGVQYF
TRBV2,CASTFFTSTDTQYF
TRBV4-1,CASSQTPSTDTQYF
TRBV27,CASSLSLTPRWNEQYF
TRBV14,CASSPDRDTGELFF
TRBV5-1,CASSLAPGVNTEAFF
TRBV2,CASTSGGDTDTQYF
TRBV6-5,CASSYSWTGVTEAFF
TRBV5-4,CASSSRGGGDTQYF
TRBV7-2,CASSLRVQGGNEQFF
TRBV10-3,CAIGQGWDTEAFF
TRBV15,CATSYLLNYGYTF
TRBV7-9,CASSLAGRVSNQPQHF
TRBV18,CASSPSGGDTDTQYF
TRBV6-5,CASSLNWSKEQYF
TRBV4-1,CASRLDEGTGSYGYTF
TRBV18,CASSPRDSTGELFF
TRBV27,CASRPRGAGLYSYEQYF
TRBV6-5,CASSYSPRPSTDTQYF
TRBV29-1,CSVEGQGIYEQYF
TRBV19,CASSRGGFLGANVLTF
TRBV2,CASSVNGAGANVLTF
TRBV10-1,CASSDLRWTAKETQYF
TRBV29-1,CSRGRATGELFF
TRBV7-2,CASSLAGGSGQPQHF
TRBV15,CATSRDLRDRESYTF
TRBV7-6,CASSSSGTGRLPYF
TRBV30,CAWTTKDRGRAGELFF
TRBV9,CASSQTGGNGYTF
TRBV9,CASRPGLAVTDTQYF
TRBV13,CASSLGPGEINEKLFF
TRBV27,CASSRGLGDTEAFF
TRBV29-1,CSVESNPDTEAFF